This TCR beta chain is drawn from a study of control samples from healthy donors and cancer patients. Clones were sequenced by immunoSEQ multiplex PCR, and TCRdb holds only the in-frame ones, with some missing. The table has some 90,000 clones, roughly 90% seen once. CDR1 and CDR2 (germline): LGHDT, YNNKEL (reference sequence). CDR3 length: 15 amino acids. Trimming left V 6 bases short and J 4 bases short, with 13 bases between. The chain links TRBV3-1 (or the pseudogene TRBV3-2) to TRBJ2-6; either TRBD1 or TRBD2 may fit D (6 bases each). The material sequenced was blood. The receptor was isolated from a woman aged 30 to 39 in good health. This CDR3 is CASSYGGLGANVLTF. The CDR3 DNA is TGTGCCAGCAGTTATGGGGGGCTGGGGGCCAACGTCCTGACTTTC.